This T cell receptor (beta chain) was captured by sequencing in a study of Graves' ophthalmopathy and Graves' hyperthyroidism. V was pared by 0 bases and J by 1 base, with 1 base of the junction left unmatched. CDR1 SGHTA and CDR2 FQGNSA come from the germline V gene. The CDR3 spans 15 residues. TCR beta CDR3 regions were amplified from RNA transcripts. Investigators did first-round RT-PCR with HTBI primers, then second-round multiplex PCR. TCRdb re-derived calls from the multiplex PCR reads in MiXCR, one entry per CDR3 protein. This table has a few hundred thousand distinct CDR3 sequences, about two fifths appearing once. A remark on this clonotype: With a much larger clone just one base away, this may be a read error.

This chain connects TRBV7-2 to TRBJ2-3, with TRBD2 identical over 7 bases. The sample consisted of peripheral blood or thyroid tissue (not recorded which). This clonotype originated in an adult man with Graves' hyperthyroidism. The CDR3 spells CASSLASGRTDTQYF. The CDR3 bases are TGTGCCAGCAGCTTAGCTAGCGGGCGCACAGATACGCAGTATTTT.